This TCR beta chain was sequenced for a study of T cell repertoires in cytomegalovirus infection. Overall study: Matching HLA type and CMV infection were both indicated by public TCR beta signatures.

TCRdb re-derived calls from the reads in MiXCR, one entry per CDR3 protein. Altogether approximately 160,000 distinct CDR3 sequences are present, about 15% being singletons, with the ten largest covering roughly a sixth. Study-wide results and limits: CMV-specific TCR beta clonotypes restricted by HLA-C dominated the ex vivo response. Accumulated public TCR beta family frequency recognized individuals carrying CMV together with the relevant HLA.

Germline CDR1 SEHNR, CDR2 FQNEAQ (reference sequence). This CDR3 region has 17 residues. The germline V and J ends were trimmed by 8 bases and 0 bases, with 20 bases remaining between them. Note on this clonotype: The antigen remains undetermined.

This TCR derives from a human donor in good health (CMV status not recorded). Some clones in this sample may be carry-over from other donors' samples. The gene calls are TRBV7-9 and TRBJ1-3; tentatively, D is TRBD1 (5 bases). The sequencing input was CD8+ T cells from PBMCs. For the CDR3, the DNA is TGTGCCAGCCATAGCAAACGGGGACTAAGCTCTGGAAACACCATATATTTT. Residues: CASHSKRGLSSGNTIYF. The complete variable domain, with remaining parts taken from reference TRBV7-9 and TRBJ1-3, reads DTGVSQNPRHKITKRGQNVTFRCDPISEHNRLYWYRQTLGQGPEFLTYFQNEAQLEKSRLLSDRFSAERPKGSFSTLEIQRTEQGDSAMYLCASHSKRGLSSGNTIYFGEGSWLTVV.